The 32 T cell receptor beta chains listed next were all sequenced from one sample in a study of blood T cell repertoires in COVID-19 (dated by TCRdb to 2019 to 2021). Library preparation employed the immunoSEQ multiplex PCR assay. Imported from immuneACCESS, the table was reduced by TCRdb to in-frame sequences with V and J called. These copies leave out some clones; in studies compared against another copy, an unresolved V gene accounts for under half, and the cause of the remainder is not known. The sample profile shows fewer than 400,000 clones; about 87% of them were found once. The top ten clonotypes cover approximately 9% of the sample. Sequences were obtained from PBMCs or T cells enriched from blood (not recorded which). The receptor source for this set is a woman aged 18-29 years who had recovered from COVID-19.

This clone was counted only a few times. The J gene is TRBJ2-7, the V gene TRBV6-6; no clear D gene. This CDR3 spans 12 amino acids. Germline assignment: CDR1 MNHNY and CDR2 SVGAGI (reference sequence). Trimming removed 6 bases from V and 0 bases from J, with 6 bases in between. CDR3 region: CASRTNSYEQYF. The CDR3 DNA sequence: TGTGCCAGCAGGACAAACTCCTACGAGCAGTACTTC.

The DNA for the CDR3 is TGTGCCAGCAGTTTCAGCGGGAGATACAATGAGCAGTTCTTC. This sequence encodes CASSFSGRYNEQFF. The J gene is TRBJ2-1, the V gene TRBV28; 8 bases are shared with TRBD2. CDR3 length: 14 residues. Trimming at V came to 3 bases and at J to 4 bases, leaving 2 bases not matched to a gene. Germline V gene lookup returns CDR1 MDHEN and CDR2 SYDVKM.

The rearrangement links TRBV30 to TRBJ2-7, with 7 bases identical to TRBD1. The length of the CDR3 is 15 residues. Germline V gene lookup returns CDR1 GTSNPN and CDR2 SVGIG (reference sequence). The J segment lost 6 bases and the V segment lost 0 bases, leaving 11 bases of the junction unmatched. The CDR3 reads CAWSVGDSLWSEQYF. CDR3 bases: TGTGCCTGGAGTGTTGGGGACAGTCTTTGGTCCGAGCAGTACTTC.

The chain uses TRBV25-1 and TRBJ2-7; 12 nucleotides align to TRBD2. V shed 4 bases, J shed 5 bases, and the junction held 6 bases outside the gene matches. In germline, CDR1 is MGHDK, CDR2 SYGVNS. The CDR3 sequence is 15 residues long. The CDR3 nucleotides are TGTGCCAGCAGTGTTAGACTAGCGGGGGTGAACGAGCAGTACTTC. Protein product: CASSVRLAGVNEQYF.

The rearrangement links TRBV30 to TRBJ1-3; D remains ambiguous. V dropped 2 bases and J dropped 4 bases, with 15 bases sitting between them. Germline-derived CDR1 and CDR2 are GTSNPN and SVGIG (reference sequence). The CDR3 spans 15 residues. The CDR3 loop is CAWSTPTLAGNTIYF. The CDR3 coding sequence is TGTGCCTGGAGTACCCCGACCTTAGCAGGAAACACCATATATTTT. The full variable domain, its missing parts supplied by reference TRBV30 and TRBJ1-3, is SQTIHQWPATLVQPVGSPLSLECTVEGTSNPNLYWYRQAAGRGLQLLFYSVGIGQISSEVPQNLSASRPQDRQFILSSKKLLLSDSGFYLCAWSTPTLAGNTIYFGEGSWLTVV.

The V call is TRBV28, the J call TRBJ1-2; TRBD1 matches at 7 bases. From germline, CDR1 is MDHEN and CDR2 SYDVKM. The V and J ends lost 5 bases and 3 bases, in that order; junction bases with no gene match: 21. The CDR3 covers 19 residues. CDR3 amino acids: CASSTPLRSHRGFHYGYTF. Here the CDR3 DNA reads TGTGCCAGCAGTACACCACTCCGCTCCCACAGGGGTTTTCACTATGGCTACACCTTC.

CDR3 in DNA: TGTGCCAGCAGAAAAACCGGACTACGCAACGAGCAGTACTTC. Protein product: CASRKTGLRNEQYF. The rearrangement uses TRBV6-5 and TRBJ2-7; TRBD2 is a possible D gene (6 bases). The V gene lost 6 bases and the J gene lost 5 bases, with 17 bases spanning the gap. The germline V gene has CDR1 MNHEY and CDR2 SVGAGI. This CDR3 region has 14 residues.

This chain joins TRBV2 and TRBJ1-1; 10 bases align to TRBD1. V gave up 1 base and J gave up 4 bases; unmatched junction bases: 3. Germline values: CDR1 SNHLY, CDR2 FYNNEI. This CDR3 has 15 amino acids. The CDR3 protein is CASSEVGTGVTEAFF. CDR3 nucleotide sequence: TGTGCCAGCAGTGAAGTTGGGACAGGGGTCACTGAAGCTTTCTTT.

The V gene is TRBV6-2 or TRBV6-3, the J gene TRBJ2-1; 12 bases line up with TRBD2. CDR1 and CDR2 from the germline V gene are MNHEY and SVGEGT. J gave up 8 bases and V 4 bases, and 18 bases lay outside the gene matches. This CDR3 has 19 residues. The CDR3 bases are TGTGCCAGCAGTTCTGCTACTAGCGGGGGGCTCCTGTTGGGAGATGAGCAGTTCTTC. Amino acids: CASSSATSGGLLLGDEQFF.

This chain links TRBV4-3 with TRBJ2-2, with 12 bases aligning to TRBD2. The V segment lost 1 base and the J segment 6 bases; nucleotides outside the gene matches: 0. The germline V gene encodes CDR1 LGHNA and CDR2 YSLEER. The CDR3 contains 15 residues. The CDR3 nucleotides are TGCGCCAGCAGCCAAGCTAGCGGGGGGGCCGGGGAGCTGTTTTTT. Residues: CASSQASGGAGELFF.

In DNA form, the CDR3 reads TGTGCCAGCAGTTTAGGCCCCTTCTACGAGCAGTACTTC. It yields the protein CASSLGPFYEQYF. The chain links TRBV28 to TRBJ2-7, with D unresolved. Germline CDR1 and CDR2: MDHEN and SYDVKM. The CDR3 totals 13 residues. Trimming stripped 2 bases from V and 3 bases from J, with 8 bases between.

The chain combines TRBV19 with TRBJ2-1; 10 nucleotides match TRBD2. V lost 2 bases, J lost 7 bases, and 8 bases stayed unmatched. Germline V CDR1 and CDR2: LNHDA, SQIVND (reference sequence). CDR3 length equals 16 residues. CDR3 loop: CASSIYWTSGLNEQFF. The DNA of the CDR3 is TGTGCCAGTAGTATATATTGGACTAGCGGACTGAATGAGCAGTTCTTC.

The J gene is TRBJ2-7, the V gene TRBV7-9; the match to TRBD1 covers 9 bases. CDR1 is SEHNR and CDR2 is FQNEAQ in the germline V gene (reference sequence). V was pared by 0 bases and J by 1 base, with 13 bases of the junction left unmatched. The CDR3 runs to 19 residues. The CDR3 coding sequence is TGTGCCAGCAGCTTAGCTTACGGCCTGACAGGGGGATCGTCCTACGAGCAGTACTTC. Protein sequence: CASSLAYGLTGGSSYEQYF.

The chain is built from TRBV4-2 and TRBJ2-3; possibly TRBD2 for D (7 bases). Germline V gene data show CDR1 as LGHNA and CDR2 as YNFKEQ. V lost 1 base, J lost 2 bases, and 13 bases lay in between. The CDR3 has 16 residues. The CDR3 sequence: CASSQGTAGATDTQYF. In DNA, the CDR3 is TGTGCCAGCAGCCAAGGTACTGCGGGGGCCACAGATACGCAGTATTTT.

The gene calls are TRBV21-1 and TRBJ2-3; the table's TRBD1 call for D was not verified on the DNA. TRBV21-1 is a documented pseudogene. The CDR3 has 17 amino acids. This chain's CDR3 is CASSKTRTGSRTDTQYF. The CDR3 DNA follows: TGTGCCAGCAGCAAAACCCGGACAGGGAGCCGCACAGATACGCAGTATTTT.

The gene calls are TRBV30 and TRBJ2-3; D is unresolved. There are 13 residues in the CDR3. Germline values: CDR1 GTSNPN, CDR2 SVGIG (reference sequence). V gave up 4 bases and J gave up 6 bases, with 14 bases separating them. CDR3 DNA: TGTGCCTGGAACAGATCCCCCTGGGATACGCAGTATTTT. This codes for CAWNRSPWDTQYF.

The rearrangement joins TRBV7-2 to TRBJ2-5; D remains unclear. Trimming pared 0 bases from V and 2 bases from J, leaving 7 bases between. The CDR3 is 14 residues long. Germline CDR1 and CDR2: SGHTA and FQGNSA. The CDR3 region is CASSLATFQETQYF. CDR3 nucleotides: TGTGCCAGCAGCTTAGCGACATTTCAAGAGACCCAGTACTTC.

The rearrangement links TRBV10-3 to TRBJ1-1; 7 bases match TRBD1. V lost 9 bases to trimming and J lost 4 bases; unmatched junction nucleotides: 8. The CDR3 is 13 residues long. Germline V gene lookup returns CDR1 ENHRY and CDR2 SYGVKD. CDR3 sequence (DNA): TGTGCCATGAAGACCGGGACAGTCACTGAAGCTTTCTTT. It translates to CAMKTGTVTEAFF.

This chain links TRBV27 with TRBJ1-1, with D hard to call. This CDR3 contains 13 residues. Trimming left V 3 bases short and J 2 bases short, with 7 bases between. Germline V gene data show CDR1 as MNHEY and CDR2 as SMNVEV (reference sequence). CDR3 sequence: CASSLRENTEAFF. DNA of the CDR3: TGTGCCAGCAGTTTGAGGGAAAACACTGAAGCTTTCTTT.

The chain is built from TRBV9 and TRBJ1-2; D is uncertain. This CDR3 has 14 amino acids. The V and J ends lost 3 bases and 8 bases respectively, with 17 bases between them. Per germline, CDR1 SGDLS and CDR2 YYNGEE. The CDR3 is CASSGPRLPGGYTF. The DNA for the CDR3 is TGTGCCAGCAGCGGCCCTAGGCTCCCGGGGGGCTACACCTTC.

J is TRBJ2-1 and V is TRBV3-1 (or the pseudogene TRBV3-2), with TRBD2 identical over 8 bases. Germline values: CDR1 LGHDT, CDR2 YNNKEL (reference sequence). The CDR3 sequence is 21 residues long. The J segment lost 4 bases and the V segment lost 3 bases, leaving 23 bases of the junction unmatched. The CDR3 is CASSQVQGVASGLTLYNEQFF. DNA for the CDR3: TGTGCCAGCAGCCAGGTCCAAGGGGTGGCTAGCGGGTTGACCCTGTACAATGAGCAGTTCTTC.

This clone was detected once. The chain recombines TRBV29-1 with TRBJ1-2; TRBD1 is a possible D gene (5 bases). CDR3 size: 13 residues. Germline values: CDR1 SQVTM, CDR2 ANQGSEA. Trimming cost V 5 bases and J 6 bases, with 16 bases left between them. This CDR3 reads CSVCPQADHGYTF. The CDR3, as DNA: TGCAGCGTTTGTCCACAGGCGGACCATGGCTACACCTTC.

The chain links TRBV19 to TRBJ1-5, with 9 nucleotides matching TRBD1. The CDR3 runs to 16 residues. Germline V gene sequence: CDR1 LNHDA, CDR2 SQIVND (reference sequence). After removal of 6 bases from V and 2 bases from J, the junction contained 8 bases not matched to a gene. This CDR3 is CASSGQGRYRNQPQHF. The CDR3 DNA is TGTGCCAGTAGCGGACAGGGGCGTTATCGCAATCAGCCCCAGCATTTT.

The rearrangement uses TRBV18 and TRBJ1-3; TRBD1 might be the D (5 bases). There are 15 residues in the CDR3. V lost 3 bases and J lost 6, with 15 bases in between. Germline CDR1 and CDR2: KGHSH and LQKENI. The CDR3 region is CASSPAGTNLNTIYF. DNA of the CDR3: TGTGCCAGCTCACCTGCGGGGACGAACCTAAACACCATATATTTT.

V is TRBV7-8 and J is TRBJ2-3; 7 nucleotides line up with TRBD2. With V trimmed by 1 base and J by 0 bases, 7 bases remained unmatched. Germline CDR1 and CDR2: SGHVS and FQNEAQ. This CDR3 has 17 amino acids. The CDR3 protein is CASSLEGGITSTDTQYF. The CDR3 region has the DNA TGTGCCAGCAGCTTAGAGGGAGGGATAACCAGCACAGATACGCAGTATTTT.

V gene TRBV5-1 combines with J gene TRBJ2-5; 8 bases align to TRBD2. The length of the CDR3 is 15 residues. V lost 3 bases, J lost 3 bases, and 7 bases stayed unmatched. Germline V gene data show CDR1 as SGHRS and CDR2 as YFSETQ. CDR3 sequence (DNA): TGCGCCAGCAGCTCGGCCGGGACTAGAAAAGAGACCCAGTACTTC. It yields the protein CASSSAGTRKETQYF.

The rearrangement links TRBV27 to TRBJ2-1, with D perhaps matching TRBD2 (7 bases). The CDR3 has 15 amino acids. The germline V and J ends were trimmed by 2 bases and 2 bases, with 10 bases remaining between them. Germline assignment: CDR1 MNHEY and CDR2 SMNVEV (reference sequence). In DNA, the CDR3 is TGTGCCAGCAGTTTAGTGGGGGGGCCCTACAATGAGCAGTTCTTC. Its translation: CASSLVGGPYNEQFF.

This clone was counted once. CDR3 in DNA: TGTGCCAGTCCGGGGGGGTTAAACAATGAGCAGTTCTTC. Its translation is CASPGGLNNEQFF. The chain recombines TRBV10-3 with TRBJ2-1, with 8 bases aligning to TRBD2. This CDR3 is built from 13 residues. Germline V CDR1 and CDR2: ENHRY, SYGVKD. The ends lost 10 bases at V and 5 bases at J; junction bases unmatched: 7.

This chain joins TRBV13 and TRBJ2-2, with 11 bases identical to TRBD2. Germline CDR1 reads PRHDT; CDR2 reads FYEKMQ (reference sequence). The CDR3 is 16 amino acids. Trimming cost V 0 bases and J 4 bases; bases outside gene matches: 1. The CDR3 nucleotides read TGTGCCAGCAGCTTAGGTAGCGGGAGGGGCACCGGGGAGCTGTTTTTT. This codes for CASSLGSGRGTGELFF.

V usage is TRBV12-3 or TRBV12-4 and J usage is TRBJ2-7, with TRBD2 as a possible D gene (5 bases). There are 13 residues in the CDR3. V lost 6 bases, J lost 0 bases, and 9 bases lay in between. The DNA for the CDR3 is TGTGCCAGCAGCCCCCGGGACTCCTACGAGCAGTACTTC. Residues: CASSPRDSYEQYF.

The chain carries TRBV25-1 and TRBJ1-2, with D unresolved. The germline V and J ends were trimmed by 6 bases and 5 bases, with 7 bases remaining between them. CDR3 size: 11 residues. The germline V gene has CDR1 MGHDK and CDR2 SYGVNS. The CDR3 bases are TGTGCCAGCAGAAACAGATATGGCTACACCTTC. Translated, it gives CASRNRYGYTF.

This clone was counted between two and nine times. The chain is built from TRBV29-1 and TRBJ1-2; 9 positions match TRBD1. This CDR3 has 16 amino acids. V gave up 6 bases and J gave up 3 bases; unmatched junction bases: 14. Germline lookup yields CDR1 SQVTM and CDR2 ANQGSEA. CDR3 protein: CSVTLLGQGHHYGYTF. CDR3 in DNA: TGCAGCGTGACTCTACTTGGACAGGGGCACCACTATGGCTACACCTTC.